This T cell receptor beta chain stems from a study of OX40 agonist ivuxolimab in advanced cancers. This table comes from immunoSEQ multiplex PCR, and its TCRdb copy is limited to in-frame clones, with some not included. The sample includes fewer than 85,000 clones, around nine tenths of them seen just once. The CDR3 runs to 16 residues. V gave up 10 bases and J gave up 0 bases; unmatched junction bases: 12. CDR1 is WNHNN, CDR2 SYGVQD, per germline (reference sequence). The chain links TRBV10-1 to TRBJ2-4; 7 bases match TRBD2. The clonotype was recovered from an adult with an advanced solid tumor such as melanoma, head and neck, liver or kidney cancer. The starting material was CD4+ or CD8+ T cells sorted from blood, obtained in a trial of the OX40 agonist ivuxolimab. This chain's CDR3 is CATTRREKVAKNIQYF. The CDR3 DNA reads TGCGCCACTACCCGGCGGGAGAAGGTAGCCAAAAACATTCAGTACTTC.